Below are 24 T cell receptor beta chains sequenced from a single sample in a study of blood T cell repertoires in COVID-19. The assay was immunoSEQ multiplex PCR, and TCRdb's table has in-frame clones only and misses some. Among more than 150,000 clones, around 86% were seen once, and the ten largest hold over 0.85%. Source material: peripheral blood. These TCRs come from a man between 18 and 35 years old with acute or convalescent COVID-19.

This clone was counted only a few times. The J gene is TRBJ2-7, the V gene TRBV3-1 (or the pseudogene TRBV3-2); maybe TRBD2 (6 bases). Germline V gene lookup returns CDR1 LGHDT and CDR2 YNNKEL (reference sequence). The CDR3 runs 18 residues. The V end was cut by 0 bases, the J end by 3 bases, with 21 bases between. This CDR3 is CASSQDPPLAPINYEQYF. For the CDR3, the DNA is TGTGCCAGCAGCCAAGACCCCCCACTAGCCCCAATCAACTACGAGCAGTACTTC.

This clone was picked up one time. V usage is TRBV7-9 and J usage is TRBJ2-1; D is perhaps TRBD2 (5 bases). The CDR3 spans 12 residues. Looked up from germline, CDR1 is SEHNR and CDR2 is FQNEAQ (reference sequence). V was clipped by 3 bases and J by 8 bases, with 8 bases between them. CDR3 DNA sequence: TGTGCCAGCAGCTTGGGTAGCGATGAGCAGTTCTTC. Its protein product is CASSLGSDEQFF.

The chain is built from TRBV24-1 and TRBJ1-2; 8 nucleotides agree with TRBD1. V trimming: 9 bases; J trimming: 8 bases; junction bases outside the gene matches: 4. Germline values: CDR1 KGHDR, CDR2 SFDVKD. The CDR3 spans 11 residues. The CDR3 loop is CATWTGFGYTF. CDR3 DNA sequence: TGTGCCACCTGGACAGGGTTCGGCTACACCTTC.

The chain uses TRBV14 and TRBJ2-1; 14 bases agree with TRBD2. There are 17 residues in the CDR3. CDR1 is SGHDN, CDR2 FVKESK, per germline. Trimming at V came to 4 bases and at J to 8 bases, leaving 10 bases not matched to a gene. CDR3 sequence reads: CASSPRLAGGPSDEQFF. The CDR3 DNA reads TGTGCCAGCAGCCCCAGACTAGCGGGGGGGCCTTCGGATGAGCAGTTCTTC.

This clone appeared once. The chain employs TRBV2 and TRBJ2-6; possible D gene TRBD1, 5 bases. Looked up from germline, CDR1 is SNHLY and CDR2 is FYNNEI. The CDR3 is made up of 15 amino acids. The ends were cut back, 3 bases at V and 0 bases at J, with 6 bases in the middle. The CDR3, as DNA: TGTGCCAGCAGTGACGACAGCTCTGGGGCCAACGTCCTGACTTTC. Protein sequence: CASSDDSSGANVLTF.

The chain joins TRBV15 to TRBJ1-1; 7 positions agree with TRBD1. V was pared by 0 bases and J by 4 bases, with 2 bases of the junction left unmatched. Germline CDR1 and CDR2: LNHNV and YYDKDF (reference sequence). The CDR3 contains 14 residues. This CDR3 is CATSREQGSTEAFF. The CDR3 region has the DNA TGTGCCACCAGCAGAGAACAGGGGAGCACTGAAGCTTTCTTT.

CDR3 loop: CASSVQRGGPAATEAFF. The CDR3 DNA follows: TGTGCCAGCAGCGTCCAACGGGGGGGGCCCGCTGCCACTGAAGCTTTCTTT. The gene calls are TRBV9 and TRBJ1-1; tentatively, D is TRBD1 (6 bases). The CDR3 is 17 amino acids. Trimming took off 2 bases at V and 4 bases at J, with 21 bases between the two ends. Germline assignment: CDR1 SGDLS and CDR2 YYNGEE.

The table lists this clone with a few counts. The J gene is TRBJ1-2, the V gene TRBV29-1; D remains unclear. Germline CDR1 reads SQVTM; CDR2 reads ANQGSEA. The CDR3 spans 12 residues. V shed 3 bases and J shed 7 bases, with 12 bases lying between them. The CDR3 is CSVEVAEGGYTF. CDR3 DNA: TGCAGCGTTGAGGTGGCAGAGGGTGGCTACACCTTC. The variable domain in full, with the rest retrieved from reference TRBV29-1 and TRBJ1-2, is SAVISQKPSRDICQRGTSLTIQCQVDSQVTMMFWYRQQPGQSLTLIATANQGSEATYESGFVIDKFPISRPNLTFSTLTVSNMSPEDSSIYLCSVEVAEGGYTFGSGTRLTVV.

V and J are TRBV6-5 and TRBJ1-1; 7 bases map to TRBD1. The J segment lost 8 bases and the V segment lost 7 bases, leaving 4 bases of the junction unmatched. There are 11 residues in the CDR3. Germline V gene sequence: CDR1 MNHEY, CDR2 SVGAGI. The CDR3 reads CASKTGTEAFF. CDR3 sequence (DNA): TGTGCCAGCAAGACAGGGACCGAAGCTTTCTTT.

This CDR3 is CATSDPGSYQETQYF. Here the CDR3 DNA reads TGTGCCACCAGTGATCCCGGGTCGTACCAAGAGACCCAGTACTTC. The V and J genes are TRBV24-1 and TRBJ2-5; D call uncertain. The ends were cut back, 3 bases at V and 0 bases at J, with 10 bases in the middle. The germline CDR1 and CDR2 sequences are KGHDR and SFDVKD. The CDR3 covers 15 residues.

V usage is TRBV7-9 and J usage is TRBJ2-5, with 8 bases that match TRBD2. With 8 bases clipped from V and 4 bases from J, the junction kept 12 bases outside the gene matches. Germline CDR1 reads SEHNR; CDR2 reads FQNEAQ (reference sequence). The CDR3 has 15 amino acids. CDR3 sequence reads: CASRAGVSDLETQYF. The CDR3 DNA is TGTGCCAGCCGAGCGGGGGTTTCGGATTTAGAGACCCAGTACTTC.

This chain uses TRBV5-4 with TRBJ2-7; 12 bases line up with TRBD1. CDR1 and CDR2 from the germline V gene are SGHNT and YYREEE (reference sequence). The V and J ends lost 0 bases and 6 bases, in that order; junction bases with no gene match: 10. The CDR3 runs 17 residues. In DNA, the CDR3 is TGTGCCAGCAGCTTGGGCCCTCCGGGACAGGGGGCCGGCGAGCAGTACTTC. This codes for CASSLGPPGQGAGEQYF.

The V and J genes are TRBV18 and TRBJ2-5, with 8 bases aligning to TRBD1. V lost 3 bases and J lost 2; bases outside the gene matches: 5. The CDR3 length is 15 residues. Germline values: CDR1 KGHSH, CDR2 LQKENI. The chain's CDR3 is CASSPGDRRQETQYF. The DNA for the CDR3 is TGTGCCAGCTCACCTGGGGACAGGCGGCAAGAGACCCAGTACTTC.

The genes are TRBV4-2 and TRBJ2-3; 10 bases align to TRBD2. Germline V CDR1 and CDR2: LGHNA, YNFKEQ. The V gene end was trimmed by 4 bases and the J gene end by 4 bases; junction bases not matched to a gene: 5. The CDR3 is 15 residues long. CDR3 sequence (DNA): TGTGCCAGCAGCCGGAGCGGGGGGGCAGCAGATACGCAGTATTTT. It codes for CASSRSGGAADTQYF.

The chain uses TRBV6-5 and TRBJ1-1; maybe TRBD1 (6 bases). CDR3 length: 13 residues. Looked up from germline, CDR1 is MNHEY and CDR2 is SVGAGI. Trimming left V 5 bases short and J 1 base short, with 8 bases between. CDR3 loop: CASSRDTNTEAFF. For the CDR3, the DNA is TGTGCCAGCAGTCGGGACACGAACACTGAAGCTTTCTTT.

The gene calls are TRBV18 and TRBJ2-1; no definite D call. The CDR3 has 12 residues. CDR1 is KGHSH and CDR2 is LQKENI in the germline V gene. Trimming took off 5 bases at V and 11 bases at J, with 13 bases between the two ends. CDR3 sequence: CASSTELFQQFF. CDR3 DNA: TGTGCCAGCTCAACAGAACTTTTTCAGCAGTTCTTC.

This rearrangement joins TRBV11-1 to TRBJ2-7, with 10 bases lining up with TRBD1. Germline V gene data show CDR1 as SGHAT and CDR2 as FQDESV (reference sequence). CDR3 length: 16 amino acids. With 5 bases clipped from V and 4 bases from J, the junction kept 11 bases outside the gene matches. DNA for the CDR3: TGTGCCAGCAGCACAAACCCCGGGACAGGGGTATACGAGCAGTACTTC. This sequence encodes CASSTNPGTGVYEQYF.

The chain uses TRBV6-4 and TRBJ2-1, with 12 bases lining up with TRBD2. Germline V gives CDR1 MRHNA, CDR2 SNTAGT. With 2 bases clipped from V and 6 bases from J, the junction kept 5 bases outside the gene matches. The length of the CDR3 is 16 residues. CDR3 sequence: CASSDLASGGVNEQFF. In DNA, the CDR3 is TGTGCCAGCAGTGACCTGGCTAGCGGGGGGGTCAATGAGCAGTTCTTC.

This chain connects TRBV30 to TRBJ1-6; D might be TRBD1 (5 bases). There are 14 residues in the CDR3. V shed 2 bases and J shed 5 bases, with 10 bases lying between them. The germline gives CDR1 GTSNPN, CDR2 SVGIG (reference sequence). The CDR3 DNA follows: TGTGCCTGGAGTCCAGGGCCCAATAATTCACCCCTCCACTTT. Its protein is CAWSPGPNNSPLHF.

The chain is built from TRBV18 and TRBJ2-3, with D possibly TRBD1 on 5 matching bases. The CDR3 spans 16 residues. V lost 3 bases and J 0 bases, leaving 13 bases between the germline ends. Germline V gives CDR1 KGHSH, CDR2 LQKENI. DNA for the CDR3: TGTGCCAGCTCACCTAACAGGCAGTCTAGCACAGATACGCAGTATTTT. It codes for CASSPNRQSSTDTQYF.

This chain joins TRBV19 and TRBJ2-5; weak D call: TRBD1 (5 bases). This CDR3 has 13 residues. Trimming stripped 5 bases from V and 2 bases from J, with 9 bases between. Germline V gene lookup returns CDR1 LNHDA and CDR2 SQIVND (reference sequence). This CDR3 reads CASSPDRQETQYF. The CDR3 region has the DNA TGTGCCAGTAGTCCCGACAGACAAGAGACCCAGTACTTC.

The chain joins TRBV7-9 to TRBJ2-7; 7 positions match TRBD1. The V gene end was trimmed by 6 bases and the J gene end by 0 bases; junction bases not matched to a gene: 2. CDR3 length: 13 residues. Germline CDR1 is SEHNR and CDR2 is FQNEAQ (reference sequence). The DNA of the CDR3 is TGTGCCAGCAGTAGGGGGCGCTCCTACGAGCAGTACTTC. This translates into CASSRGRSYEQYF.

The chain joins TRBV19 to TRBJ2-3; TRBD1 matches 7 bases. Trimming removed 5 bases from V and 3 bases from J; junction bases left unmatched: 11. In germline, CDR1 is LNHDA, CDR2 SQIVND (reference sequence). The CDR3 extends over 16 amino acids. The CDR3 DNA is TGTGCCAGTAGTGACCTTATTACACAGGGGACAGATACGCAGTATTTT. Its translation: CASSDLITQGTDTQYF.

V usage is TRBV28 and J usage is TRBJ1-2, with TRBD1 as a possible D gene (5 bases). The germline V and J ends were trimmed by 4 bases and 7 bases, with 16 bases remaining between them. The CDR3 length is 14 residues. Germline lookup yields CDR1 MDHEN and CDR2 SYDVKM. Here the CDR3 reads CASSSGGAAAGYTF. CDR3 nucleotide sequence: TGTGCCAGCAGTTCCGGAGGGGCCGCCGCTGGCTACACCTTC.